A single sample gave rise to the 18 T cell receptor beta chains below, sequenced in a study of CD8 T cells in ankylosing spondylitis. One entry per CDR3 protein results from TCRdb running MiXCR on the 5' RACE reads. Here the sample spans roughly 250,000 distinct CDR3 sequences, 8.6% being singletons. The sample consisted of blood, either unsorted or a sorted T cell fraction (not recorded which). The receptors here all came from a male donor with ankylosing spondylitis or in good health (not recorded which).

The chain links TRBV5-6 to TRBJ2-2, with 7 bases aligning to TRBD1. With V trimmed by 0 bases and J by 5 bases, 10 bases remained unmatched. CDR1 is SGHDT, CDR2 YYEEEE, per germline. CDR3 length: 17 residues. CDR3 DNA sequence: TGTGCCAGCAGCTTGGACAGGGGAATAGCATCGACCGGGGAGCTGTTTTTT. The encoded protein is CASSLDRGIASTGELFF.

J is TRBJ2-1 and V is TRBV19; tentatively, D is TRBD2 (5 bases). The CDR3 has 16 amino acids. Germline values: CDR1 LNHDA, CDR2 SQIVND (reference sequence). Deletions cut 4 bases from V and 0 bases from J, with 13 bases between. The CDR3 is CASSTFAGSSYNEQFF. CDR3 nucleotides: TGTGCCAGTAGTACTTTCGCGGGTAGCTCCTACAATGAGCAGTTCTTC.

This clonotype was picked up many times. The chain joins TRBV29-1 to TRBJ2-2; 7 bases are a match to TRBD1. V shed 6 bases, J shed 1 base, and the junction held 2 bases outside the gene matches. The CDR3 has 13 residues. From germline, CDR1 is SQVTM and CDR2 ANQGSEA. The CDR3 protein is CSVRQGNTGELFF. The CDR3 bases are TGCAGCGTAAGACAGGGGAACACCGGGGAGCTGTTTTTT.

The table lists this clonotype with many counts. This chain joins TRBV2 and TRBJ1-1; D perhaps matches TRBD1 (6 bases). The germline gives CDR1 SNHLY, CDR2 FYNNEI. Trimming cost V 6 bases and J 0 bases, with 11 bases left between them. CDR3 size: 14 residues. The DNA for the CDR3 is TGTGCCAGCAGGCGGGGGGCGGTGAACACTGAAGCTTTCTTT. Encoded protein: CASRRGAVNTEAFF.

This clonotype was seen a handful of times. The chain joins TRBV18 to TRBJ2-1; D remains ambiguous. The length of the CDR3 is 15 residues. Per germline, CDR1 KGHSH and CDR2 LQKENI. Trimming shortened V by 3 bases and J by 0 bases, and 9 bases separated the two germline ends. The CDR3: CASSPIKSSYNEQFF. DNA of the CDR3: TGTGCCAGCTCACCTATTAAGAGCTCCTACAATGAGCAGTTCTTC.

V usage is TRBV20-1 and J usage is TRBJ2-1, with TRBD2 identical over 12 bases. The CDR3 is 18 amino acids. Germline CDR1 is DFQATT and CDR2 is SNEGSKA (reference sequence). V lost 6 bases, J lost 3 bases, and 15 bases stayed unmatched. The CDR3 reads CSAPGARTSGEGYNEQFF. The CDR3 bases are TGCAGTGCCCCGGGGGCCAGGACTAGCGGGGAGGGCTACAATGAGCAGTTCTTC.

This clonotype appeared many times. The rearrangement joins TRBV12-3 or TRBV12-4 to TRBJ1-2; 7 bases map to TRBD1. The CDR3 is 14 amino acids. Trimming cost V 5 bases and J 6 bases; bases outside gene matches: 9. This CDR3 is CASSPGTAIDGYTF. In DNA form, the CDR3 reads TGTGCCAGCAGTCCCGGGACAGCGATCGATGGCTACACCTTC.

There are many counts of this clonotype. The CDR3 region is CASSLEASVNTGELFF. The CDR3 region has the DNA TGCGCCAGCAGCTTGGAAGCGTCAGTAAACACCGGGGAGCTGTTTTTT. J is TRBJ2-2 and V is TRBV5-1; no definite D call. The ends were cut back, 0 bases at V and 2 bases at J, with 11 bases in the middle. This CDR3 is built from 16 residues. Germline CDR1 and CDR2: SGHRS and YFSETQ.

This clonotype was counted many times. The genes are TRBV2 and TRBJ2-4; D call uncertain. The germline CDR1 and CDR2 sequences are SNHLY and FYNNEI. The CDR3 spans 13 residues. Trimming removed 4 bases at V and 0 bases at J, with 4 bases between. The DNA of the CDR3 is TGTGCCAGCAGTGGACTAGCCAAAAACATTCAGTACTTC. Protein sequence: CASSGLAKNIQYF.

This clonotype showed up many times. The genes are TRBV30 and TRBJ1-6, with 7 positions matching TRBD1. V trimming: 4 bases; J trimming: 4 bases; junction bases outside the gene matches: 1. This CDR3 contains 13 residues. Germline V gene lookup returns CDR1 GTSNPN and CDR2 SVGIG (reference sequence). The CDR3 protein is CAWNRGYNSPLHF. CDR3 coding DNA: TGTGCCTGGAACAGGGGATATAATTCACCCCTCCACTTT.

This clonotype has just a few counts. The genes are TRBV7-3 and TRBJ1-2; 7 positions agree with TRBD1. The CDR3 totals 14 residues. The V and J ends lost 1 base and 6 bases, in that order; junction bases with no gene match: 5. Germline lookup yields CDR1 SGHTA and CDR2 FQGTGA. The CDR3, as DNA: TGTGCCAGCAGCTTAAAGCTCACAGGGGATGGCTACACCTTC. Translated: CASSLKLTGDGYTF.

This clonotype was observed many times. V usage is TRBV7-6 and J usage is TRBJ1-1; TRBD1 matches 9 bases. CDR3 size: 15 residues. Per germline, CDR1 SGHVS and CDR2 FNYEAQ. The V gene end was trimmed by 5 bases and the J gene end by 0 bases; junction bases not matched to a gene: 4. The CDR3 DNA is TGTGCCAGCAGCGCTGGACAGGGGATGAACACTGAAGCTTTCTTT. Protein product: CASSAGQGMNTEAFF.

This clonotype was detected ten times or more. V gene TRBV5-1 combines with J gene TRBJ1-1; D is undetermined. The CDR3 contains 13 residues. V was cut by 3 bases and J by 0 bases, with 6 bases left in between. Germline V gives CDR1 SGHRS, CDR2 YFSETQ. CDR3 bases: TGCGCCAGCAGCTATGGGGTGAACACTGAAGCTTTCTTT. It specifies CASSYGVNTEAFF.

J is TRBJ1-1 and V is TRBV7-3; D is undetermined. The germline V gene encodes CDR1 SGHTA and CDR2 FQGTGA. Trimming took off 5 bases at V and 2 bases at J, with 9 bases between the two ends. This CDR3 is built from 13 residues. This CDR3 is CASSRSINTEAFF. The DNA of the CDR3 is TGTGCCAGCAGCCGGTCGATTAACACTGAAGCTTTCTTT.

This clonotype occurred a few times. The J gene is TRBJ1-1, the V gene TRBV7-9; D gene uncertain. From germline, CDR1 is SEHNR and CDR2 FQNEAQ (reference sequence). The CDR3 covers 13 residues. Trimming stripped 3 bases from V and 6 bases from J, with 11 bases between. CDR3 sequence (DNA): TGTGCCAGCAGCTTGGGAGGGCCCCCTGAAGCTTTCTTT. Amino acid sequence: CASSLGGPPEAFF.

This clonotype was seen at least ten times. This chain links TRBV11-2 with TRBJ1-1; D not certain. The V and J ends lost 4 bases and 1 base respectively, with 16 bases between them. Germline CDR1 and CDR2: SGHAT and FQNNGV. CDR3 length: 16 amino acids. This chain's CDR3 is CASSSFRVAENTEAFF. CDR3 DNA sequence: TGTGCCAGCAGCTCGTTTCGAGTTGCGGAGAACACTGAAGCTTTCTTT.

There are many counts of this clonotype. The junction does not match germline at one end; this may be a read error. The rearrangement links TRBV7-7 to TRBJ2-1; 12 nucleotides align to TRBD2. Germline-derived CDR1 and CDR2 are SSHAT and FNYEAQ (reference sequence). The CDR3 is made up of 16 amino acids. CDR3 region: CASSLDLAGGRNEQFF. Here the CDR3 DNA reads TGTGCTAGCAGCTTAGATCTAGCGGGGGGGCGAAATGAGCAGTTCTTC.

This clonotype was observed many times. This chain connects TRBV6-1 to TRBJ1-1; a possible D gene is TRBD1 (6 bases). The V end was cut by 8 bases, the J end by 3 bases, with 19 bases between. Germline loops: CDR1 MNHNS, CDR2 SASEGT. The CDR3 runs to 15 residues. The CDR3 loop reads CASRPRGGTDTEAFF. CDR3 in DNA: TGTGCCAGCCGCCCTCGGGGGGGCACGGACACTGAAGCTTTCTTT.